These 26 T cell receptor beta chains were sequenced from one sample in a study of T cells in Graves' hyperthyroidism and ophthalmopathy. Amplification yielded TCR beta CDR3 regions, with RNA transcripts as the source. TCR CDR3 underwent first-round RT-PCR with the HTBI primer set. Each CDR3 protein is one row after TCRdb ran MiXCR on the multiplex PCR reads. The sample contains over 450,000 distinct CDR3 sequences, approximately 17% of which appear only once. The sequenced sample consisted of blood. These receptors all stem from a woman younger than 35 with Graves' ophthalmopathy.

This clonotype was found a few times. The chain recombines TRBV11-3 with TRBJ1-6, with a tentative D call TRBD1 (6 bases). The CDR3 runs to 16 residues. The V gene's germline CDR1 is SGHNT and CDR2 YENEEA. Between the trimmed V and J ends, which lost 7 bases and 0 bases, there was a span of 13 bases. DNA of the CDR3: TGTGCCAGCAAGGGGGTGGGGAGCTCCTATAATTCACCCCTCCACTTT. Its translation: CASKGVGSSYNSPLHF. Filled out from reference TRBV11-3 and TRBJ1-6, the complete variable domain reads EAGVVQSPRYKIIEKKQPVAFWCNPISGHNTLYWYLQNLGQGPELLIRYENEEAVDDSQLPKDRFSAERLKGVDSTLKIQPAELGDSAVYLCASKGVGSSYNSPLHFGNGTRLTVT.

This clonotype was recorded many times. The rearrangement links TRBV28 to TRBJ1-4, with D hard to call. The CDR3 sequence is 14 residues long. The V gene lost 4 bases and the J gene lost 4 bases, with 10 bases spanning the gap. Per the germline V gene, CDR1 is MDHEN and CDR2 is SYDVKM. The CDR3 DNA follows: TGTGCCAGCAGTTCCCGACTCCTTAATGAAAAACTGTTTTTT. Amino acids: CASSSRLLNEKLFF.

This clonotype was seen a handful of times. The chain uses TRBV6-5 and TRBJ2-7; 7 bases align to TRBD2. V gave up 0 bases and J gave up 4 bases; unmatched junction bases: 15. The CDR3 length is 18 residues. CDR1 is MNHEY, CDR2 SVGAGI, per germline. In nucleotides, the CDR3 is TGTGCCAGCAGTTACTCGCCGGCGGGAGAAAATCAGTTTTACGAGCAGTACTTC. Translating gives CASSYSPAGENQFYEQYF.

The rearrangement uses TRBV12-3 or TRBV12-4 and TRBJ1-1; D is undetermined. The CDR3 consists of 14 residues. Trimming cost V 5 bases and J 3 bases, with 13 bases left between them. The DNA for the CDR3 is TGTGCCAGCAGTCCGATCGAGGGATACACTGAAGCTTTCTTT. Translated, it gives CASSPIEGYTEAFF.

Turning to this clonotype: A much larger clone sits a single nucleotide away, making a read error possible. The rearrangement links TRBV7-3 to TRBJ2-2; D gene unclear. This CDR3 has 14 residues. The germline V gene has CDR1 SGHTA and CDR2 FQGTGA. The CDR3 loop is CASRLSGDTEELFF. CDR3 nucleotide sequence: TGTGCCAGCAGACTGTCCGGAGACACCGAGGAGCTGTTTTTT. Full variable domain (outside the CDR3, taken from reference TRBV7-3 and TRBJ2-2): GAGVSQTPSNKVTEKGKYVELRCDPISGHTALYWYRQSLGQGPEFLIYFQGTGAADDSGLPNDRFFAVRPEGSVSTLKIQRTERGDSAVYLCASRLSGDTEELFFGEGSRLTVL.

The chain couples TRBV12-3 or TRBV12-4 to TRBJ2-1; TRBD2 agrees at 10 bases. The CDR3 consists of 15 residues. J gave up 0 bases and V 6 bases, and 2 bases lay outside the gene matches. CDR3 nucleotides: TGTGCCAGCAGACTAGCGGGGAGCTCCTACAATGAGCAGTTCTTC. Translation: CASRLAGSSYNEQFF.

V is TRBV4-1 and J is TRBJ2-7; 10 bases align to TRBD1. V lost 0 bases to trimming and J lost 6 bases; unmatched junction nucleotides: 8. Germline-derived CDR1 and CDR2 are MGHRA and YSYEKL. The CDR3 has 16 amino acids. Here the CDR3 DNA reads TGCGCCAGCAGCCAAGATCGATTGACAGGGGGCTCCGAGCAGTACTTC. This encodes CASSQDRLTGGSEQYF.

On this clonotype: This may arise from a read error, as a much more abundant clone is one base away. The V gene is TRBV12-3 or TRBV12-4, the J gene TRBJ2-5; D not resolved. The CDR3 consists of 16 residues. The germline V and J ends were trimmed by 5 bases and 2 bases, with 18 bases remaining between them. In DNA, the CDR3 is TGTGCCAGCAGTGGCACAGCCGCAGTGATTCAAGAGACCCAGTACTTC. Protein product: CASSGTAAVIQETQYF.

This clonotype has ten or more counts. This chain connects TRBV6-1 to TRBJ1-2; D is ambiguous. Germline CDR1 is MNHNS and CDR2 is SASEGT. V was shortened by 4 bases and J by 4 bases, with 13 bases between the two germline ends. The CDR3 totals 14 residues. As DNA, the CDR3 is TGTGCCAGCAGTGGAGGTGGGCTCCTCTATGGCTACACCTTC. The encoded protein is CASSGGGLLYGYTF.

This clonotype was counted only a few times. The rearrangement uses TRBV4-1 and TRBJ2-7; D not certain. The germline V gene has CDR1 MGHRA and CDR2 YSYEKL. CDR3 length: 14 residues. Deletions cut 1 base from V and 5 bases from J, with 12 bases between. The CDR3 sequence: CASSQAYAAHEQYF. CDR3 bases: TGCGCCAGCAGCCAAGCATACGCGGCCCACGAGCAGTACTTC.

This clonotype occurred many times. V and J are TRBV28 and TRBJ2-5; TRBD1 matches at 7 bases. Germline V CDR1 and CDR2: MDHEN, SYDVKM. After removal of 5 bases from V and 6 bases from J, the junction contained 15 bases not matched to a gene. This CDR3 contains 16 residues. The DNA of the CDR3 is TGTGCCAGCAGTGAGATCCGGGACAGAGGAGGAAAGACCCAGTACTTC. Amino acids: CASSEIRDRGGKTQYF.

This clonotype was detected only a few times. CDR3 region: CASSPSAVAKNIQYF. The CDR3 nucleotides are TGTGCCAGCAGCCCTTCCGCGGTAGCCAAAAACATTCAGTACTTC. V gene TRBV5-8 combines with J gene TRBJ2-4, with D unclear. CDR1 and CDR2 from the germline V gene are SGHTS and YDEGEE. Between the trimmed V and J ends, which lost 4 bases and 0 bases, there was a span of 11 bases. The CDR3 totals 15 residues.

The rearrangement uses TRBV24-1 and TRBJ2-3; 7 bases match TRBD1. From germline, CDR1 is KGHDR and CDR2 SFDVKD. V trimming: 4 bases; J trimming: 2 bases; junction bases outside the gene matches: 14. This CDR3 has 18 residues. The CDR3 spells CATSDEQGTTLHTDTQYF. The CDR3 DNA sequence: TGTGCCACCAGTGACGAACAGGGGACAACTTTACACACAGATACGCAGTATTTT.

This clonotype was recorded at least ten times. The chain combines TRBV4-1 with TRBJ2-5, with 9 bases aligning to TRBD2. This CDR3 is built from 17 residues. V dropped 0 bases and J dropped 6; count of bases not matched to a gene: 11. The germline CDR1 and CDR2 sequences are MGHRA and YSYEKL. CDR3 bases: TGCGCCAGCAGCCAAGATGTACTAGCGGGTTCAGACCAGACCCAGTACTTC. Protein sequence: CASSQDVLAGSDQTQYF.

CDR3: CASSPGQSGYNEQFF. In DNA, the CDR3 is TGTGCCAGCAGCCCAGGACAGTCGGGGTACAATGAGCAGTTCTTC. The chain combines TRBV11-3 with TRBJ2-1, with TRBD1 as a possible D gene (6 bases). Germline CDR1 SGHNT, CDR2 YENEEA. The CDR3 covers 15 residues. V was pared by 5 bases and J by 4 bases, with 15 bases between.

About this clonotype itself: A much larger clone differs by one base, so this may be a read error. This sequence joins TRBV20-1 and TRBJ2-7; 7 bases line up with TRBD1. Per the germline V gene, CDR1 is DFQATT and CDR2 is SNEGSKA (reference sequence). The CDR3 contains 12 residues. The CDR3 region is CSANRGYYEQCF. The CDR3 nucleotides read TGCAGTGCTAACAGGGGATACTACGAGCAGTGCTTC.

This chain joins TRBV6-1 and TRBJ2-7; 15 nucleotides agree with TRBD2. V lost 4 bases and J lost 0; bases outside the gene matches: 7. The CDR3 covers 18 residues. CDR1 is MNHNS, CDR2 SASEGT, per germline. The CDR3 DNA follows: TGTGCCAGCAGTGGGACTAGCGGGGGGGGGGTTTTCTCCTACGAGCAGTACTTC. This encodes CASSGTSGGGVFSYEQYF.

This clonotype was counted at least ten times. V gene TRBV28 combines with J gene TRBJ2-5, with 7 bases identical to TRBD2. The V segment lost 5 bases and the J segment 5 bases; nucleotides outside the gene matches: 11. Germline lookup yields CDR1 MDHEN and CDR2 SYDVKM. The CDR3 is 15 residues long. CDR3 protein: CASSRIAGDTETQYF. CDR3 coding DNA: TGTGCCAGCAGTCGCATTGCGGGAGATACGGAGACCCAGTACTTC.

This clonotype came up a few times. The chain uses TRBV28 and TRBJ2-7; the match to TRBD1 covers 10 bases. Looked up from germline, CDR1 is MDHEN and CDR2 is SYDVKM. V was pared by 1 base and J by 6 bases, with 3 bases of the junction left unmatched. There are 14 residues in the CDR3. CDR3 sequence (DNA): TGTGCCAGCAGTTTATTGGGACAGGGGTTCGAGCAGTACTTC. Its translation: CASSLLGQGFEQYF. Using reference TRBV28 and TRBJ2-7 for the parts outside the CDR3, the full variable domain is DVKVTQSSRYLVKRTGEKVFLECVQDMDHENMFWYRQDPGLGLRLIYFSYDVKMKEKGDIPEGYSVSREKKERFSLILESASTNQTSMYLCASSLLGQGFEQYFGPGTRLTVT.

This clonotype was detected ten times or more. V and J are TRBV12-3 or TRBV12-4 and TRBJ2-3, with 7 positions matching TRBD2. Trimming removed 7 bases from V and 4 bases from J; junction bases left unmatched: 11. The CDR3 has 15 residues. This CDR3 reads CASTQTSRVPDTQYF. CDR3 coding DNA: TGTGCCAGCACTCAGACTAGCAGGGTCCCAGATACGCAGTATTTT.

This clonotype was detected many times. The chain employs TRBV12-3 or TRBV12-4 and TRBJ2-3; D might be TRBD1 (7 bases). The CDR3 is made up of 16 amino acids. V gave up 5 bases and J gave up 0 bases, with 15 bases separating them. CDR3: CASSPQGGGSTDTQYF. CDR3 sequence (DNA): TGTGCCAGCAGTCCTCAGGGGGGAGGAAGCACAGATACGCAGTATTTT.

As regards this clonotype: A much larger clone lies a single base off, so this may be a read error. As the CDR3 is not closed by the conserved phenylalanine or tryptophan, this likely results from a read error. V and J are TRBV29-1 and TRBJ1-1; 8 positions match TRBD1. V lost 6 bases and J lost 5; bases outside the gene matches: 2. The CDR3 length is 11 residues. Germline-derived CDR1 and CDR2 are SQVTM and ANQGSEA. The CDR3 DNA reads TGCAGCGTATGGGACAGGACTGAAGCTTTCCTT. Translation: CSVWDRTEAFL.

This clonotype was picked up a small number of times. The chain links TRBV7-6 to TRBJ2-5, with a weak D call TRBD2 (5 bases). The CDR3 is 14 residues long. Germline CDR1 and CDR2: SGHVS and FNYEAQ. Trimming shortened V by 5 bases and J by 2 bases, and 12 bases separated the two germline ends. In DNA, the CDR3 is TGTGCCAGCAGCCCTAGCTGGCGACAAGAGACCCAGTACTTC. This sequence encodes CASSPSWRQETQYF.

The chain combines TRBV28 with TRBJ1-6; D gene unclear. Looked up from germline, CDR1 is MDHEN and CDR2 is SYDVKM. The V end lost 4 bases, the J end lost 6 bases, and 10 bases lay between the germline ends. CDR3 length: 14 amino acids. CDR3 DNA: TGTGCCAGCAGTTGGCGGCCAGTTAATTCACCCCTCCACTTT. Amino acid sequence: CASSWRPVNSPLHF.

This clonotype has ten or more counts. V and J are TRBV3-1 and TRBJ1-2; D is possibly TRBD1 (6 bases). The CDR3 has 14 residues. Germline assignment: CDR1 LGHDT and CDR2 YNNKEL (reference sequence). V lost 1 base and J 2 bases, leaving 8 bases between the germline ends. The CDR3 loop is CASSQGDTNYGYTF. The CDR3 DNA reads TGTGCCAGCAGCCAAGGGGACACCAACTATGGCTACACCTTC.

The rearrangement uses TRBV4-2 and TRBJ1-2; no definite D call. The germline V gene has CDR1 LGHNA and CDR2 YNFKEQ. The length of the CDR3 is 14 residues. V lost 4 bases and J 6 bases, leaving 15 bases between the germline ends. CDR3 in amino acids: CASSPREGLDGYTF. In DNA form, the CDR3 reads TGTGCCAGCAGCCCCCGTGAAGGGTTGGATGGCTACACCTTC.